The 30 T cell receptor beta chains below all came from one sample that was sequenced in a study of Graves' ophthalmopathy and Graves' hyperthyroidism (dated by TCRdb to 2016 to 2019). Sequenced using an Illumina HiSeq 2000. For repertoire sequencing, the TCR beta CDR3 regions were amplified from RNA transcripts. The first round of RT-PCR was done with HTBI primers and the Qiagen OneStep RT-PCR kit, and was followed by a second round of multiplex PCR, then size selection and purification. In-frame beta chains were kept once TCRdb had trimmed the public reads at Q25 with fastp and called clones with MiXCR. A single entry per CDR3 protein holds the most common genes and DNA from its merged rows. The sample profile shows a few hundred thousand distinct CDR3 sequences; 15% of them were found once. The top ten constitute roughly 7% of the sample. Sequenced material: peripheral blood. Receptor source: a woman aged 18-35 years with stable Graves' hyperthyroidism. Donor details come from another sample of the same person, matched by shared clones.

The V gene is TRBV6-2 or TRBV6-3, the J gene TRBJ1-2; 10 nucleotides align to TRBD1. CDR1 is MNHEY and CDR2 is SVGEGT in the germline V gene. The V and J ends lost 0 bases and 8 bases, in that order; junction bases with no gene match: 6. This CDR3 spans 15 amino acids. This CDR3 reads CASSYSGDRGPGYTF. DNA of the CDR3: TGTGCCAGCAGTTACTCGGGGGACAGGGGCCCAGGCTACACCTTC.

V usage is TRBV24-1 and J usage is TRBJ2-7; D gene unclear. V was pared by 3 bases and J by 6 bases, with 8 bases between. CDR3 size: 12 residues. Germline V gene lookup returns CDR1 KGHDR and CDR2 SFDVKD. The CDR3, as DNA: TGTGCCACCAGTGATACCATTCGCGAGCAGTACTTC. Amino acid sequence: CATSDTIREQYF.

This clonotype occurred many times. The chain uses TRBV6-1 and TRBJ1-2; 8 bases fit TRBD1. The CDR3 loop spans 11 amino acids. J gave up 6 bases and V 8 bases, and 2 bases lay outside the gene matches. CDR1 and CDR2 from the germline V gene are MNHNS and SASEGT. CDR3 coding DNA: TGTGCCAGCTCACAGGGGGATGGCTACACCTTC. Protein sequence: CASSQGDGYTF.

The genes are TRBV4-2 and TRBJ1-1; 11 nucleotides match TRBD1. After removal of 4 bases from V and 11 bases from J, the junction contained 18 bases not matched to a gene. Per germline, CDR1 LGHNA and CDR2 YNFKEQ. This CDR3 has 17 residues. The CDR3: CASSLTRRTGGNLDAFF. CDR3 in DNA: TGTGCCAGCAGCCTCACTCGACGGACAGGGGGCAATTTGGATGCTTTCTTT.

CDR3 in DNA: TGTGCCAGTAGTATATTCTCGGGAGCTCGATCATCAAGACTAGCCAAAAACATTCAGTACTTC. Its translation: CASSIFSGARSSRLAKNIQYF. The rearrangement uses TRBV19 and TRBJ2-4, with a tentative D call TRBD2 (6 bases). In germline, CDR1 is LNHDA, CDR2 SQIVND (reference sequence). V lost 2 bases and J lost 0, with 26 bases in between. The CDR3 spans 21 residues.

The rearrangement joins TRBV7-8 to TRBJ2-5, with D perhaps matching TRBD1 or TRBD2 (5 bases each). The germline gives CDR1 SGHVS, CDR2 FQNEAQ. V shed 5 bases and J shed 4 bases, with 17 bases lying between them. The CDR3 runs to 15 residues. In DNA form, the CDR3 reads TGTGCCAGCAGCCAGGGACCGAGGTCCCTAGAGACCCAGTACTTC. Protein sequence: CASSQGPRSLETQYF.

There are many counts of this clonotype. The chain joins TRBV5-1 to TRBJ2-7; a possible D gene is TRBD1 (5 bases). Germline lookup yields CDR1 SGHRS and CDR2 YFSETQ. Trimming cost V 0 bases and J 5 bases, with 12 bases left between them. CDR3 length: 14 amino acids. The CDR3 DNA is TGCGCCAGCAGCTTGGAGGACATGGGCAACGAGCAGTACTTC. This codes for CASSLEDMGNEQYF.

This clonotype has a count of ten or more. The chain is built from TRBV5-1 and TRBJ1-1; the D is unclear. The germline V gene has CDR1 SGHRS and CDR2 YFSETQ. This CDR3 contains 14 residues. Trimming left V 0 bases short and J 6 bases short, with 12 bases between. The CDR3 bases are TGCGCCAGCAGCTTGGAAAGGGAGGGCGCTGAAGCTTTCTTT. Translated: CASSLEREGAEAFF.

This clonotype has ten or more counts. The chain employs TRBV6-5 and TRBJ1-3; possibly TRBD1 for D (5 bases). The germline V gene has CDR1 MNHEY and CDR2 SVGAGI. CDR3 length: 13 amino acids. Trimming removed 0 bases from V and 8 bases from J, with 8 bases in between. DNA for the CDR3: TGTGCCAGCAGTTACTCCCAGGGCTACACCATATATTTT. It translates to CASSYSQGYTIYF.

This clonotype appeared many times. V usage is TRBV12-3 or TRBV12-4 and J usage is TRBJ2-7; D is uncertain. Trimming left V 6 bases short and J 2 bases short, with 14 bases between. The length of the CDR3 is 14 residues. This CDR3 is CASSLTPTTYEQYF. The CDR3 region has the DNA TGTGCCAGCAGCTTGACACCTACAACCTACGAGCAGTACTTC.

This clonotype was seen ten or more times. The chain couples TRBV13 to TRBJ1-6, with D possibly TRBD1 on 6 matching bases. The V end was cut by 3 bases, the J end by 6 bases, with 9 bases between. Germline CDR1 PRHDT, CDR2 FYEKMQ (reference sequence). The CDR3 is made up of 14 amino acids. Written as DNA, the CDR3 is TGTGCCAGCAGCTTGGAACAGGGTAATTCACCCCTCCACTTT. Translation gives CASSLEQGNSPLHF.

This clonotype came up many times. The chain carries TRBV2 and TRBJ2-7; 7 nucleotides agree with TRBD1. This CDR3 is 13 amino acids long. V lost 7 bases and J lost 6; bases outside the gene matches: 9. Germline CDR1 is SNHLY and CDR2 is FYNNEI. The CDR3, as DNA: TGTGCCAGCAACGCCGTGACAGGGTTCGAGCAGTACTTC. It yields the protein CASNAVTGFEQYF. The whole variable domain, remainder taken from reference TRBV2 and TRBJ2-7, is EPEVTQTPSHQVTQMGQEVILRCVPISNHLYFYWYRQILGQKVEFLVSFYNNEISEKSEIFDDQFSVERPDGSNFTLKIRSTKLEDSAMYFCASNAVTGFEQYFGPGTRLTVT.

This clonotype was observed at least ten times. As DNA, the CDR3 is TGTGCCAGCAGTTTGCAGGGATCGAACACCGGGGAGCTGTTTTTT. It translates to CASSLQGSNTGELFF. V gene TRBV12-3 or TRBV12-4 combines with J gene TRBJ2-2; D is possibly TRBD1 (5 bases). The V and J ends lost 3 bases and 0 bases respectively, with 8 bases between them. This CDR3 is built from 15 residues.

In this sample, this clonotype turned up many times. The chain combines TRBV15 with TRBJ1-5; 8 nucleotides match TRBD1. Trimming took 5 bases from V and 7 from J; bases not matched to a gene: 7. The CDR3 sequence is 14 residues long. Looked up from germline, CDR1 is LNHNV and CDR2 is YYDKDF (reference sequence). CDR3 DNA sequence: TGTGCCACCAGCGCCACGGACAGGGAACAGCCCCAGCATTTT. It is translated as CATSATDREQPQHF.

The chain links TRBV7-8 to TRBJ2-7, with D possibly being TRBD2 (5 bases). V was cut by 0 bases and J by 1 base, with 13 bases left in between. Germline V CDR1 and CDR2: SGHVS, FQNEAQ. CDR3 length: 16 residues. The CDR3 loop reads CASSLARAVASYEQYF. Here the CDR3 DNA reads TGTGCCAGCAGCTTAGCGCGGGCAGTAGCTTCCTACGAGCAGTACTTC.

This chain uses TRBV6-1 with TRBJ1-2; TRBD1 aligns across 12 bases. Germline loops: CDR1 MNHNS, CDR2 SASEGT. The CDR3 loop spans 17 amino acids. With 5 bases clipped from V and 4 bases from J, the junction kept 11 bases outside the gene matches. The CDR3 nucleotides are TGTGCCAGCAGTCCCGGGACAGGGGGCGCGAGGAGCTATGGCTACACCTTC. It yields the protein CASSPGTGGARSYGYTF.

This clonotype was counted many times. The rearrangement uses TRBV6-1 and TRBJ1-1; 9 bases fit TRBD1. Trimming cost V 3 bases and J 5 bases; bases outside gene matches: 4. The CDR3 covers 14 residues. Germline lookup yields CDR1 MNHNS and CDR2 SASEGT. CDR3 sequence (DNA): TGTGCCAGCAGTGATCCGACAGGGGGGACTGAAGCTTTCTTT. Encoded protein: CASSDPTGGTEAFF.

This clonotype was seen repeatedly, ten times or more. The chain recombines TRBV12-3 or TRBV12-4 with TRBJ1-2; 11 positions match TRBD1. Germline trimming cut 5 bases from V and 8 bases from J; bases unmatched to any gene: 13. This CDR3 has 16 residues. CDR3 region: CASSALSGQGARGYTF. The DNA for the CDR3 is TGTGCCAGCAGTGCCCTATCCGGACAGGGGGCGCGGGGCTACACCTTC.

This clonotype occurred a few times. J is TRBJ1-1 and V is TRBV18; 11 positions agree with TRBD1. The V gene end was trimmed by 3 bases and the J gene end by 1 base; junction bases not matched to a gene: 7. CDR1 and CDR2 from the germline V gene are KGHSH and LQKENI. The CDR3 contains 17 residues. CDR3 coding DNA: TGTGCCAGCTCACCCTCAGGACAGGGGGCGGGGAACACTGAAGCTTTCTTT. This sequence encodes CASSPSGQGAGNTEAFF.

This clonotype has a count of ten or more. J is TRBJ2-2 and V is TRBV27, with TRBD2 identical over 10 bases. V shed 3 bases, J shed 4 bases, and the junction held 2 bases outside the gene matches. The germline V gene has CDR1 MNHEY and CDR2 SMNVEV (reference sequence). This CDR3 has 15 residues. DNA of the CDR3: TGTGCCAGCAGTTTCCTAGCGGGGGTCACCGGGGAGCTGTTTTTT. The encoded protein is CASSFLAGVTGELFF.

This clonotype appeared a few times. V gene TRBV20-1 combines with J gene TRBJ2-5; D is ambiguous. The V gene's germline CDR1 is DFQATT and CDR2 SNEGSKA (reference sequence). V lost 5 bases and J 5 bases, leaving 18 bases between the germline ends. The CDR3 covers 14 residues. This CDR3 reads CSAWSPSTLETQYF. The CDR3 DNA reads TGCAGTGCTTGGTCGCCTAGTACGCTTGAGACCCAGTACTTC.

The table lists this clonotype with many counts. This sequence joins TRBV19 and TRBJ1-2; TRBD1 matches 7 bases. CDR1 is LNHDA, CDR2 SQIVND, per germline (reference sequence). Trimming took 6 bases from V and 3 from J; bases not matched to a gene: 10. This CDR3 contains 15 residues. The DNA for the CDR3 is TGTGCCAGTAGGCGGATCGGGACAGATTACTATGGCTACACCTTC. This codes for CASRRIGTDYYGYTF.

The rearrangement joins TRBV20-1 to TRBJ2-7, with 12 bases identical to TRBD2. This CDR3 comprises 15 residues. The junction had 5 bases not matched to a gene; V was cut back by 4 bases and J by 1 base. Germline assignment: CDR1 DFQATT and CDR2 SNEGSKA (reference sequence). The CDR3 coding sequence is TGCAGTGCTACACTAGCGGGGGGATCTTCCTACGAGCAGTACTTC. Translated, it gives CSATLAGGSSYEQYF.

This chain connects TRBV4-2 to TRBJ1-6; TRBD1 might be the D (5 bases). Germline CDR1 is LGHNA and CDR2 is YNFKEQ. The length of the CDR3 is 15 residues. V was clipped by 1 base and J by 9 bases, with 13 bases between them. The CDR3 DNA is TGTGCCAGCAGCCAAGTTGGCAGGGAATTTTCACCCCTCCACTTT. Encoded protein: CASSQVGREFSPLHF.

The rearrangement uses TRBV6-1 and TRBJ1-2; 7 bases fit TRBD1. This CDR3 is 14 amino acids long. Germline V gene data show CDR1 as MNHNS and CDR2 as SASEGT. Germline trimming cut 4 bases from V and 4 bases from J; bases unmatched to any gene: 6. In nucleotides, the CDR3 is TGTGCCAGCAGTGTATACAGGGGAAGCTATGGCTACACCTTC. Its translation is CASSVYRGSYGYTF.

This clonotype appeared once. This may arise from a read error, as a much more abundant clone is one base away. The rearrangement uses TRBV3-1 and TRBJ1-5, with 7 bases matching TRBD1. The V and J ends lost 6 bases and 11 bases, in that order; junction bases with no gene match: 25. The CDR3 has 18 residues. CDR1 LGHDT and CDR2 YNNKEL come from the germline V gene (reference sequence). The CDR3 DNA sequence: TGTGCCAGCAGGGATTCCGGGGCAGGGGGTACCTCGAGCGAAGCCCAGCATTTT. Protein sequence: CASRDSGAGGTSSEAQHF.

This clonotype showed up many times. This chain connects TRBV20-1 to TRBJ2-7; D remains unclear. Trimming pared 3 bases from V and 1 base from J, leaving 16 bases between. Germline lookup yields CDR1 DFQATT and CDR2 SNEGSKA (reference sequence). This CDR3 contains 15 residues. CDR3 loop: CSASTEEYDSYEQYF. CDR3 nucleotides: TGCAGTGCTAGTACAGAGGAATACGATTCCTACGAGCAGTACTTC.

This clonotype was counted many times. The rearrangement joins TRBV19 to TRBJ2-6; TRBD1 is a possible D gene (6 bases). V was clipped by 3 bases and J by 0 bases, with 12 bases between them. CDR1 LNHDA and CDR2 SQIVND come from the germline V gene (reference sequence). The CDR3 is 17 residues long. Here the CDR3 DNA reads TGTGCCAGTAGTATCCTCGACAGGTTCTCTGGGGCCAACGTCCTGACTTTC. This sequence encodes CASSILDRFSGANVLTF.

The chain has TRBV6-1 and TRBJ2-2; D perhaps matches TRBD2 (6 bases). The CDR3 sequence is 17 residues long. V lost 5 bases and J 7 bases, leaving 23 bases between the germline ends. CDR1 and CDR2 (germline): MNHNS, SASEGT. The CDR3 is CASSRSGTYWIGGELFF. The CDR3 region has the DNA TGTGCCAGCAGTCGCTCCGGGACTTATTGGATCGGCGGGGAGCTGTTTTTT.

Only a few counts were recorded for this clonotype. The chain has TRBV7-2 and TRBJ2-5, with D possibly being TRBD2 (5 bases). V was trimmed by 1 base and J by 9 bases, leaving 15 bases between them. Looked up from germline, CDR1 is SGHTA and CDR2 is FQGNSA. CDR3 size: 14 residues. The CDR3 coding sequence is TGTGCCAGCAGCTTAGGGAGAAGAGCGGAGGCCCAGTACTTC. Protein: CASSLGRRAEAQYF.